A selection of T cell receptor beta chains follows, all from one sample in a study of T cell repertoires in cytomegalovirus infection. TCRdb re-called the reads with MiXCR, one entry per CDR3 protein. The sample lists about 150,000 distinct CDR3 sequences, 15% to 20% occurring once. Sequenced material: CD8+ T cells from PBMCs. The source of these receptors is a human donor in good health (CMV status not recorded). Some clones in this sample may be carry-over from other donors' samples. The CDR3 runs from the conserved cysteine through the conserved F or W. D genes are given only for firm matches. The size of a clone is reported for some rows only, either as once, few or many, or as a class for expanded clones.

CDR3aa: CSARERGGNIQYF
CDR3nt: TGCAGTGCTAGAGAAAGAGGTGGGAACATTCAGTACTTC
abundance: NA
d_gene: NA
v_gene: TRBV20-1
j_gene: TRBJ2-4

CDR3aa: CASSDRGTSRLGRETQYF
CDR3nt: TGTGCCAGCAGCGACCGGGGGACTAGCCGGTTGGGCCGGGAGACCCAGTACTTC
abundance: NA
d_gene: TRBD2
v_gene: TRBV7-2
j_gene: TRBJ2-5

CDR3aa: CASIPGLAESTDTQYF
CDR3nt: TGTGCCAGCATTCCGGGACTAGCGGAGAGCACAGATACGCAGTATTTT
abundance: NA
d_gene: TRBD2
v_gene: TRBV12-3/TRBV12-4
j_gene: TRBJ2-3

CDR3aa: CSVEQGYYEQYF
CDR3nt: TGCAGCGTTGAGCAGGGGTACTACGAGCAGTACTTC
abundance: few
d_gene: NA
v_gene: TRBV29-1
j_gene: TRBJ2-7

CDR3aa: CASSTIEFQFAFYEQYF
CDR3nt: TGTGCCAGCAGTACGATTGAGTTTCAGTTTGCCTTCTACGAGCAGTACTTC
abundance: NA
d_gene: NA
v_gene: TRBV6-2/TRBV6-3
j_gene: TRBJ2-7

CDR3aa: CASSLGDRTMNTEAFF
CDR3nt: TGTGCCAGCAGTTTAGGCGACAGGACGATGAACACTGAAGCTTTCTTT
abundance: NA
d_gene: NA
v_gene: TRBV28
j_gene: TRBJ1-1

CDR3aa: CASSLTGTEAFF
CDR3nt: TGTGCCAGCAGCTTAACAGGGACTGAAGCTTTCTTT
abundance: many
d_gene: NA
v_gene: TRBV7-3
j_gene: TRBJ1-1

CDR3aa: CASSLVSRDHTEAFF
CDR3nt: TGTGCCAGCAGCTTAGTTAGCAGGGACCACACTGAAGCTTTCTTT
abundance: few
d_gene: NA
v_gene: TRBV7-2
j_gene: TRBJ1-1

CDR3aa: CASSSSGEQFF
CDR3nt: TGTGCCAGCAGCTCATCGGGTGAGCAGTTCTTC
abundance: many
d_gene: NA
v_gene: TRBV11-2
j_gene: TRBJ2-1

CDR3aa: CATTPQTGQETQYF
CDR3nt: TGTGCCACCACACCTCAGACAGGTCAAGAGACCCAGTACTTC
abundance: NA
d_gene: NA
v_gene: TRBV2
j_gene: TRBJ2-5

CDR3aa: CASSLYAGTRASEQYF
CDR3nt: TGTGCCAGCAGCTTGTATGCCGGGACCAGGGCCTCCGAGCAGTACTTC
abundance: once
d_gene: NA
v_gene: TRBV5-5
j_gene: TRBJ2-7

CDR3aa: CSARDTTFSYEQYF
CDR3nt: TGCAGTGCTAGAGATACGACTTTCTCCTACGAGCAGTACTTC
abundance: NA
d_gene: NA
v_gene: TRBV20-1
j_gene: TRBJ2-7

CDR3aa: CASSHGTADQPQHF
CDR3nt: TGTGCCAGCAGCCATGGGACAGCCGATCAGCCCCAGCATTTT
abundance: NA
d_gene: TRBD1
v_gene: TRBV7-2
j_gene: TRBJ1-5